The 7 T cell receptor beta chains below all came from one sample that was sequenced in a study of cytomegalovirus exposure and HLA in healthy donors (dated 2017 in TCRdb). Library creation used the immunoSEQ multiplex PCR assay. For the multiplex PCR, a mixture combining 60 forward primers for TCR Vbeta segments and 13 reverse primers for TCR Jbeta segments was used. The source is immuneACCESS, and TCRdb retained only in-frame sequences with V and J called. Part of the clones is not carried over; for the studies checked, unresolved V genes explain less than half of this, and the remainder is unexplained. The sample includes 150,000 or so clones, with approximately 77% observed a single time. Around 2.6% of the sample is taken by the ten largest. Sequences were obtained from PBMCs. All receptors derive from a female donor in good health and CMV-seronegative.

The chain combines TRBV7-2 with TRBJ2-7; 12 bases line up with TRBD2. Per the germline V gene, CDR1 is SGHTA and CDR2 is FQGNSA. The CDR3 loop spans 16 amino acids. The V gene end was trimmed by 4 bases and the J gene end by 6 bases; junction bases not matched to a gene: 10. This CDR3 is CASSSILAGGGGEQYF. The CDR3 DNA follows: TGTGCCAGCAGCTCGATACTAGCGGGAGGAGGGGGCGAGCAGTACTTC.

The chain is built from TRBV4-1 and TRBJ2-1; 8 nucleotides align to TRBD2. The CDR3 spans 16 residues. V dropped 0 bases and J dropped 9; count of bases not matched to a gene: 10. Germline CDR1 MGHRA, CDR2 YSYEKL. CDR3 in amino acids: CASSQDPFRAGGEQFF. CDR3 nucleotide sequence: TGCGCCAGCAGCCAAGATCCATTTCGGGCGGGAGGTGAGCAGTTCTTC.

The chain has TRBV5-3 and TRBJ2-3; 8 nucleotides match TRBD1. Being an ORF, TRBV5-3 has a function that is uncertain. The CDR3 has 17 amino acids. Trimming took 1 base from V and 5 from J; bases not matched to a gene: 12. CDR3 loop: CARSLLGAGGYKDTQYF. CDR3 in DNA: TGTGCCAGAAGCTTGTTAGGGGCAGGGGGCTACAAAGATACGCAGTATTTT.

The chain combines TRBV30 with TRBJ2-7; D is perhaps TRBD1 (7 bases). The V end was cut by 0 bases, the J end by 7 bases, with 16 bases between. This CDR3 spans 14 amino acids. Per the germline V gene, CDR1 is GTSNPN and CDR2 is SVGIG (reference sequence). CDR3 in DNA: TGTGCCTGGAGTGTACTGGAGGGGGCGAGGGAGCAGTACTTC. The encoded protein is CAWSVLEGAREQYF. Full variable domain (remainder filled in from reference TRBV30 and TRBJ2-7): SQTIHQWPATLVQPVGSPLSLECTVEGTSNPNLYWYRQAAGRGLQLLFYSVGIGQISSEVPQNLSASRPQDRQFILSSKKLLLSDSGFYLCAWSVLEGAREQYFGPGTRLTVT.

The chain has TRBV14 and TRBJ1-2; D not resolved. Trimming shortened V by 1 base and J by 4 bases, and 7 bases separated the two germline ends. Germline V gives CDR1 SGHDN, CDR2 FVKESK. The CDR3 covers 13 residues. Here the CDR3 reads CASSQGPGYGYTF. The CDR3 nucleotides read TGTGCCAGCAGCCAAGGTCCGGGCTATGGCTACACCTTC.

The chain joins TRBV20-1 to TRBJ2-1; no firm D call. The CDR3 consists of 10 residues. Trimming pared 0 bases from V and 15 bases from J, leaving 9 bases between. Germline V gene sequence: CDR1 DFQATT, CDR2 SNEGSKA (reference sequence). The CDR3 here is CSARDDSRFF. The CDR3 region has the DNA TGCAGTGCTAGAGATGATAGCCGGTTCTTC.

This clone was found once. The J gene is TRBJ1-2, the V gene TRBV7-9; D gene uncertain. The CDR3 runs 13 residues. The germline V and J ends were trimmed by 2 bases and 0 bases, with 4 bases remaining between them. Germline CDR1 SEHNR, CDR2 FQNEAQ (reference sequence). CDR3: CASSLQANYGYTF. CDR3 bases: TGTGCCAGCAGCTTACAGGCTAACTATGGCTACACCTTC.